This T cell receptor (beta chain) appears in the sequencing data of a study of blood T cell repertoires in COVID-19. Study overall: From the United States, Italy and Spain came samples of acute and convalescent COVID-19. T cells, B-cell-depleted T cells, or PBMCs supplied cDNA or gDNA.

As handled by the study authors: By means of reference gene primer amplification, nucleated cell counts were estimated. The table came from immunoSEQ multiplex PCR; TCRdb's copy has only in-frame clones and leaves some out. Clone size and V and J calls were adopted from that table, with D and trimming inferred from the DNA. Among around 71,000 clones, about 76% were seen once, and the ten largest hold 28%. This clone was seen only a few times. The CDR3 consists of 15 residues. The ends lost 4 bases at V and 3 bases at J; junction bases unmatched: 6. CDR1 and CDR2 from the germline V gene are MDHEN and SYDVKM.

V gene TRBV28 combines with J gene TRBJ1-2; 9 nucleotides match TRBD1. Material: peripheral blood. The sequence was collected from a woman of 80 years or more with active or convalescent COVID-19. The CDR3 DNA sequence: TGTGCCAGCAGTTCCCGGGACAGGGTTGACTATGGCTACACCTTC. Its protein product is CASSSRDRVDYGYTF.